This T cell receptor beta chain was found in a study of shared clonotypes between healthy human individuals. Study conclusions and caveats: Among donors, the sharing of clonotypes was expected to be influenced by sequencing depth. Some naive CD4 clonotypes, about 5%, turned up in common across a handful of donors.

Sorted-subset replicate PCR reactions were performed with approximately 180 ng DNA, corresponding to roughly 30,000 T cell genomes. Profiled with immunoSEQ multiplex PCR; TCRdb holds only in-frame clones, not every one. Here the sample spans about 2.3 million clones, approximately 95% being singletons. It was into CD45RA+ naive and CD45RA-negative memory subsets that the CD4+ cells were split. Comments on this clone: Its matching antigen is unknown.

The V and J ends lost 6 bases and 8 bases respectively, with 17 bases between them. This CDR3 has 14 residues. Germline V gives CDR1 MRHNA, CDR2 SNTAGT. The chain couples TRBV6-4 to TRBJ1-5; D is unclear. What was sequenced was naive CD4+ T cells from PBMCs. Subset described: CD45RA+ positively selected. This receptor was identified in a man aged 18 to 29 in good health. Some clones in this sample may be carry-over from other donors' samples. The DNA for the CDR3 is TGTGCCAGCAGGGTAAGAGATCCAACCGAGCCCCAGCATTTT. Translation: CASRVRDPTEPQHF.